This section outlines one T cell receptor (beta chain) sequence together with its context. Its cognate antigen is unknown. Trimming removed 5 bases from V and 6 bases from J; junction bases left unmatched: 9. Germline-derived CDR1 and CDR2 are SGHVS and FNYEAQ. This CDR3 spans 14 amino acids. The sample originates from a study of cytomegalovirus exposure and HLA in healthy donors. Broader study findings: Cytomegalovirus association was listed for around 170 TCR beta chains.

TCRdb's table, derived via immunoSEQ multiplex PCR, lists solely in-frame clones and lacks some. The profile covers some 130,000 clones, with approximately 94% appearing a single time and 1.5% to 2% taken by the ten largest. The receptor's source is a man younger than 30 in good health and CMV-seropositive. Sequencing input: PBMCs. The chain uses TRBV7-6 and TRBJ1-1, with 7 bases lining up with TRBD1. DNA of the CDR3: TGTGCCAGCAGCCCCCCGACAGGGAGATCTGAAGCTTTCTTT. This codes for CASSPPTGRSEAFF.